This T cell receptor beta chain came from a study of vaccination and CD4 T cells after COVID-19. Overall study: Each person enrolled got two BNT162b2 or mRNA-1273 vaccine doses. Study results and limitations: There was no significant change from about 22 to 38 median reactive clonotypes.

This sample's treatment: roughly 10-day PBMC culture with coronavirus spike peptide pools or control peptides (ViraFEST assay). Negative selection was the method that isolated CD4+ T cells after more than 9 days of culture. Germline CDR1 DFQATT, CDR2 SNEGSKA (reference sequence). There are 15 residues in the CDR3. V lost 5 bases and J lost 3, with 19 bases in between. This clonotype was counted a few times. Its antigen is not known. The Oncomine TCR Beta short-read assay was applied to DNA of cultured CD4+ T cells. MiXCR, run by TCRdb on the PCR reads, gives a single entry per CDR3 protein. The sample shows 20,000 to 25,000 distinct CDR3 sequences, nearly 55% of them seen only once.

The chain uses TRBV20-1 and TRBJ1-2; D unclear. The sequenced sample consisted of CD4+ T cells from blood, cultured in vitro. This TCR derives from a human donor who had recovered from COVID-19. The CDR3 is CSAYLSTPAHYGYTF. In DNA, the CDR3 is TGCAGTGCTTACCTTTCGACACCCGCCCACTATGGCTACACCTTC.